The 15 T cell receptor beta chains in this list originate from one sample, sequenced in a study of CXCR3-negative and CXCR3-positive naive CD8 T cells. Each TRB cDNA library was prepared by 5' RACE (with UMI labels). One entry per CDR3 protein, without DNA, is what TCRdb gives after re-calling the 5' RACE reads. This table holds about 22,000 distinct CDR3 sequences. Sequencing was done on a sample of memory CD8+ T cells from blood. The source is a human donor in good health. Some clones in this sample may be carry-over from other donors' samples.

Measured by frequency, this clonotype is medium-sized (0.01 to 0.1%). V usage is TRBV7-8 and J usage is TRBJ1-1; TCRdb names TRBD1, which stays unverified in the absence of DNA. Germline V lookup: CDR1 SGHVS, CDR2 FQNEAQ. The CDR3 has 17 amino acids. The CDR3 sequence is CASSLGQGAGRNTEAFF.

The chain employs TRBV29-1 and TRBJ2-2; TCRdb picks TRBD1, but there is no DNA to check that call. The V gene's germline CDR1 is SQVTM and CDR2 ANQGSEA. This CDR3 region has 15 residues. The CDR3 sequence is CSVTPPWGLTGELFF.

The rearrangement joins TRBV6-2 or TRBV6-3 to TRBJ2-5. Germline lookup yields CDR1 MNHEY and CDR2 SVGEGT. This CDR3 has 15 amino acids. The CDR3 protein is CASSYPTDGQETQYF.

This chain links TRBV7-9 with TRBJ1-2. Germline CDR1 is SEHNR and CDR2 is FQNEAQ (reference sequence). The length of the CDR3 is 13 residues. The CDR3 here is CASSRGEDYGYTF.

This rearrangement joins TRBV29-1 to TRBJ2-1; the TRBD2 assignment by TCRdb is unverifiable without DNA. Germline assignment: CDR1 SQVTM and CDR2 ANQGSEA. This CDR3 has 15 amino acids. The CDR3 region is CSETGTSGGESEQFF.

This clonotype is identified as medium-sized from frequency. V and J are TRBV20-1 and TRBJ2-1; without DNA, the TCRdb call of TRBD2 cannot be checked. Per the germline V gene, CDR1 is DFQATT and CDR2 is SNEGSKA (reference sequence). The CDR3 spans 14 residues. The CDR3 loop is CSAETSGRAFGQFF.

This chain links TRBV7-6 with TRBJ1-4; TCRdb outputs TRBD1, but without DNA this stays unchecked. Germline V CDR1 and CDR2: SGHVS, FNYEAQ. The CDR3 is 15 amino acids. The CDR3 spells CASSPTGATNEKLFF.

The genes are TRBV7-2 and TRBJ2-2; TCRdb returns TRBD2, unconfirmable since there is no DNA. This CDR3 is 18 amino acids long. Germline V gene sequence: CDR1 SGHTA, CDR2 FQGNSA. The chain's CDR3 is CASSLAFKDYLHTGELFF.

V gene TRBV29-1 combines with J gene TRBJ2-2. The length of the CDR3 is 13 residues. Germline values: CDR1 SQVTM, CDR2 ANQGSEA. CDR3: CSVPRPRTGELFF.

The chain carries TRBV29-1 and TRBJ2-3; TCRdb's D call of TRBD1 is untestable without DNA. This CDR3 spans 11 amino acids. Per the germline V gene, CDR1 is SQVTM and CDR2 is ANQGSEA. This chain's CDR3 is CSAGPTDTQYF.

The genes are TRBV29-1 and TRBJ1-2. CDR3 length: 12 residues. The germline V gene encodes CDR1 SQVTM and CDR2 ANQGSEA. This CDR3 is CSVPWSNYGYTF.

The rearrangement uses TRBV7-3 and TRBJ2-1; TCRdb proposes TRBD2, but this gene call is untestable without DNA. Germline assignment: CDR1 SGHTA and CDR2 FQGTGA. The CDR3 contains 18 residues. CDR3 in amino acids: CASSLTPGLAGGNNEQFF.

This rearrangement joins TRBV28 to TRBJ2-1; the TCRdb call, TRBD1, lacks DNA for checking. The germline V gene encodes CDR1 MDHEN and CDR2 SYDVKM. The CDR3 totals 15 residues. The CDR3 sequence is CASSLGQGAYNEQFF. The full variable domain, with the rest looked up from reference TRBV28 and TRBJ2-1, is DVKVTQSSRYLVKRTGEKVFLECVQDMDHENMFWYRQDPGLGLRLIYFSYDVKMKEKGDIPEGYSVSREKKERFSLILESASTNQTSMYLCASSLGQGAYNEQFFGPGTRLTVL.

This chain links TRBV6-2 or TRBV6-3 with TRBJ2-3. The CDR3 has 14 amino acids. The V gene's germline CDR1 is MNHEY and CDR2 SVGEGT. The CDR3 sequence: CASSYLQSTDTQYF.

The chain combines TRBV12-5 with TRBJ2-1. Germline CDR1 reads LGHNT; CDR2 reads FRNRAP. The CDR3 consists of 14 residues. CDR3 region: CARRAQGSYNEQFF.